This TCR beta chain derives from a study of Ad26.COV2.S vaccination and SARS-CoV-2 variants. Looking at the study overall: Participants got Ad26.COV2.S intramuscularly, once or twice 56 days apart. General study results and limits: Vaccinees showed greater spike-specific TCR breadth than placebo recipients.

Treatment of the sample: about 20 received Ad26.COV2.S at low or high dose, single or two shots; about 5 received placebo; per-sample allocation not given. Following the first vaccine or placebo injection, samples were taken on day 63. With respect to this clone: Its antigen is not identified.

Profiling relied on immunoSEQ multiplex PCR, and the TCRdb table lists in-frame clones only, not all of them. The sample carries around 500,000 clones, about 89% recorded once. Germline V gives CDR1 SGHDN, CDR2 FVKESK. CDR3 length: 13 residues. Trimming left V 4 bases short and J 3 bases short, with 8 bases between. This clonotype was sampled from a person aged 18-60 years who received the Ad26.COV2.S COVID-19 vaccine or a placebo. The starting material was peripheral blood, obtained in a trial of Ad26.COV2.S vaccine versus placebo. The chain joins TRBV14 to TRBJ2-3, with D perhaps TRBD2 (5 bases). CDR3: CASSRPGTDTQYF. CDR3 DNA sequence: TGTGCCAGCAGCCGACCGGGAACAGATACGCAGTATTTT.